The 5 T cell receptor beta chains given below trace back to one sample, sequenced in a study of beta chain features in type 1 diabetes listed by TCRdb under 2018. The protocol used for the library was the immunoSEQ multiplex PCR assay. All of the isolated RNA was reverse transcribed with the High Capacity cDNA Reverse Transcription Kit, so expressed TCRB transcripts were sequenced. Not all clones reach the TCRdb copy of this immuneACCESS table, which keeps in-frame sequences only. Checked studies attribute under half of the gap to unresolved V genes and leave the rest unexplained. This sample has just over 450,000 clones in its table, and 30% of those were observed once. Around 0.065% of the sample belongs to the ten largest clones. The sequenced material came from naive CD4+ T cells from blood. The intended sense of this specimen's cell subset or site label: true naive CD4+ T cells. These TCRs come from a man younger than 35 in good health.

The genes are TRBV30 and TRBJ2-3, with D hard to call. CDR1 and CDR2 (germline): GTSNPN, SVGIG (reference sequence). Trimming left V 0 bases short and J 4 bases short, with 8 bases between. The CDR3 is 13 residues long. The CDR3 sequence is CAWSVMGSDTQYF. CDR3 DNA sequence: TGTGCCTGGAGTGTAATGGGGTCAGATACGCAGTATTTT.

This clone was detected a few times. The rearrangement uses TRBV5-1 and TRBJ2-2, with a weak D call TRBD1 (6 bases). The germline V and J ends were trimmed by 3 bases and 0 bases, with 12 bases remaining between them. The germline V gene encodes CDR1 SGHRS and CDR2 YFSETQ. The CDR3 sequence is 16 residues long. The CDR3 DNA reads as TGCGCCAGCAGCTCGAGGACAGTCGCGAACACCGGGGAGCTGTTTTTT. Amino acids: CASSSRTVANTGELFF.

Details on this clone: The junction shows a germline mismatch at one end, possibly a read error. The CDR3 here is CAGSRTEPTMNTEAFF. In DNA form, the CDR3 reads TGTGCCGGGAGTCGGACAGAACCTACTATGAACACTGAAGCTTTCTTT. The genes are TRBV30 and TRBJ1-1; TRBD1 might be the D (6 bases). Germline values: CDR1 GTSNPN, CDR2 SVGIG (reference sequence). This CDR3 is 16 amino acids long.

V is TRBV30 and J is TRBJ1-5; D gene ambiguous. The CDR3 covers 12 residues. The V gene's germline CDR1 is GTSNPN and CDR2 SVGIG (reference sequence). Trimming removed 2 bases at V and 7 bases at J, with 9 bases between. CDR3 nucleotide sequence: TGTGCCTGGAGTACCGCCGGCCAGCCCCAGCATTTT. Encoded protein: CAWSTAGQPQHF. The entire variable domain, with the rest obtained from reference TRBV30 and TRBJ1-5, is as follows: SQTIHQWPATLVQPVGSPLSLECTVEGTSNPNLYWYRQAAGRGLQLLFYSVGIGQISSEVPQNLSASRPQDRQFILSSKKLLLSDSGFYLCAWSTAGQPQHFGDGTRLSIL.

V usage is TRBV25-1 and J usage is TRBJ1-1; possible D gene TRBD1, 5 bases. The germline V gene encodes CDR1 MGHDK and CDR2 SYGVNS. The V end was cut by 4 bases, the J end by 10 bases, with 10 bases between. The CDR3 is 11 amino acids. The CDR3 sequence is CASSGGVGAFF. CDR3 sequence (DNA): TGTGCCAGCAGTGGAGGGGTTGGAGCTTTCTTT. Full variable domain (outside the CDR3, taken from reference TRBV25-1 and TRBJ1-1): EADIYQTPRYLVIGTGKKITLECSQTMGHDKMYWYQQDPGMELHLIHYSYGVNSTEKGDLSSESTVSRIRTEHFPLTLESARPSHTSQYLCASSGGVGAFFGQGTRLTVV.